These 10 T cell receptor beta chains share one sample of origin, sequenced in a study of blood T cell repertoires in COVID-19. Assay used: immunoSEQ multiplex PCR; TCRdb lists only in-frame clones, some missing. This sample has 150,000 to 200,000 clones, with around 77% found just once. The sequenced material came from peripheral blood. Receptors were obtained from a man aged 60-69 years with active or convalescent COVID-19.

The chain is built from TRBV28 and TRBJ2-3, with 7 positions matching TRBD2. The CDR3 is 16 residues long. CDR1 is MDHEN, CDR2 SYDVKM, per germline. The V gene end was trimmed by 3 bases and the J gene end by 5 bases; junction bases not matched to a gene: 11. CDR3 DNA: TGTGCCAGCAGTTTTCTGGGGGAGGGAGGTGAAGATACGCAGTATTTT. Translated, it gives CASSFLGEGGEDTQYF.

The chain recombines TRBV7-3 with TRBJ2-1; 7 positions match TRBD2. V shed 1 base and J 4 bases; nucleotides not matched to a gene: 7. This CDR3 has 16 amino acids. Germline CDR1 SGHTA, CDR2 FQGTGA. CDR3 amino acids: CASSLKVSGSYNEQFF. CDR3 bases: TGTGCCAGCAGCTTAAAAGTTAGCGGGTCTTACAATGAGCAGTTCTTC.

This chain connects TRBV5-5 to TRBJ2-3, with a tentative D call TRBD2 (5 bases). This CDR3 has 13 residues. Trimming left V 1 base short and J 10 bases short, with 13 bases between. The germline V gene encodes CDR1 SGHKS and CDR2 YYEKEE (reference sequence). CDR3: CASSLSRTSPQYF. The CDR3, as DNA: TGTGCCAGCAGCTTGTCCAGGACTTCTCCGCAGTATTTT.

This clone was observed a single time. The chain carries TRBV28 and TRBJ2-7; D is perhaps TRBD1 (6 bases). The length of the CDR3 is 13 residues. V was cut by 2 bases and J by 6 bases, with 11 bases left in between. Germline V CDR1 and CDR2: MDHEN, SYDVKM. CDR3 sequence: CASSLRIGGEQYF. In DNA form, the CDR3 reads TGTGCCAGCAGTTTAAGGATAGGGGGCGAGCAGTACTTC.

Written as DNA, the CDR3 is TGTGCCAGCAGGCTAGCGGGGGTTAGCTCCTACAATGAGCAGTTCTTC. It encodes CASRLAGVSSYNEQFF. The chain combines TRBV28 with TRBJ2-1; 10 bases map to TRBD2. Germline trimming cut 6 bases from V and 0 bases from J; bases unmatched to any gene: 5. CDR1 and CDR2 from the germline V gene are MDHEN and SYDVKM. This CDR3 region has 16 residues.

Here the CDR3 DNA reads TGTGCCAGCAGTACGCGAGGAAGGGGTGATACGCAGTATTTT. It specifies CASSTRGRGDTQYF. V and J are TRBV28 and TRBJ2-3; a possible D gene is TRBD1 (5 bases). The germline gives CDR1 MDHEN, CDR2 SYDVKM. V was cut by 5 bases and J by 6 bases, with 15 bases left in between. The CDR3 is 14 amino acids. Drawing the rest from reference TRBV28 and TRBJ2-3, the complete variable domain is DVKVTQSSRYLVKRTGEKVFLECVQDMDHENMFWYRQDPGLGLRLIYFSYDVKMKEKGDIPEGYSVSREKKERFSLILESASTNQTSMYLCASSTRGRGDTQYFGPGTRLTVL.

The chain combines TRBV27 with TRBJ2-4; D not certain. The CDR3 runs 17 residues. Trimming pared 4 bases from V and 3 bases from J, leaving 19 bases between. Germline-derived CDR1 and CDR2 are MNHEY and SMNVEV (reference sequence). The CDR3 nucleotides are TGTGCCAGCAGTTCCTCCGGGTCCCGGTACGGCAAAAACATTCAGTACTTC. Its translation is CASSSSGSRYGKNIQYF.

This chain connects TRBV2 to TRBJ2-7, with D tentatively TRBD2 (7 bases). The CDR3 has 15 amino acids. V lost 4 bases and J 3 bases, leaving 16 bases between the germline ends. The V gene's germline CDR1 is SNHLY and CDR2 FYNNEI. The CDR3 reads CASSGGGGGNYEQYF. The DNA for the CDR3 is TGTGCCAGCAGTGGTGGGGGCGGGGGTAACTACGAGCAGTACTTC.

This clone was seen a handful of times. Written as DNA, the CDR3 is TGTGCTAGTGGTCAGGGGATCCAGCGAGGCTACACCTTC. Protein: CASGQGIQRGYTF. J is TRBJ1-2 and V is TRBV12-5; D is possibly TRBD1 (6 bases). Germline CDR1 LGHNT, CDR2 FRNRAP. V gave up 5 bases and J gave up 8 bases, with 15 bases separating them. The CDR3 is 13 residues long.

The rearrangement joins TRBV16 to TRBJ1-1; tentatively, D is TRBD1 (5 bases). CDR1 is KGHSY, CDR2 FQNENV, per germline. Deletions cut 4 bases from V and 11 bases from J, with 20 bases between. This CDR3 has 14 residues. The CDR3 here is CASSLGGRGDAAFF. The CDR3 DNA reads TGTGCCAGCAGCCTTGGTGGGCGGGGGGACGCGGCTTTCTTT.